Listed below are T cell receptor beta chains from one sample, sequenced in a study of shared clonotypes between healthy human individuals. This table comes from immunoSEQ multiplex PCR, and its TCRdb copy is limited to in-frame clones, with some not included. Counted here are approximately 1,000,000 clones, 60% to 85% occurring once; the ten biggest clones make up more than 0.85%. The sequencing sample was made of memory CD4+ T cells from PBMCs. The origin of the receptors is a young man in good health. Some clones in this sample may be carry-over from other donors' samples. Both conserved end residues are part of each CDR3. A D gene is named only where the DNA matches it firmly. Where a row states a size, it is once, few, many or the class of an expanded clone; other rows omit it.

V gene	J gene	CDR3 length	clone size	D gene	CDR3 protein	CDR3 DNA
TRBV4-3	TRBJ2-2	17	NA	TRBD1	CASSPLGGQGGAGELFF	TGCGCCAGCAGCCCCTTAGGGGGACAGGGGGGGGCCGGGGAGCTGTTTTTT
TRBV5-1	TRBJ2-1	14	few	TRBD1	CASSPGTGGGEQFF	TGCGCCAGCAGCCCCGGGACAGGGGGCGGTGAGCAGTTCTTC
TRBV2	TRBJ2-7	13	once	TRBD2	CASSSGSLLEQYF	TGTGCCAGCTCTAGCGGGAGCCTCCTCGAGCAGTACTTC
TRBV7-2	TRBJ2-1	15	NA	NA	CASSLFQVPGNEQFF	TGTGCCAGCAGCTTATTTCAGGTCCCGGGCAATGAGCAGTTCTTC
TRBV29-1	TRBJ2-5	11	NA	TRBD1	CSGDRGETQYF	TGCAGCGGAGACAGGGGAGAGACCCAGTACTTC
TRBV7-6	TRBJ2-2	17	NA	NA	CASRQTWSATNTGELFF	TGTGCCAGCAGACAAACGTGGAGCGCGACCAACACCGGGGAGCTGTTTTTT
TRBV2	TRBJ2-2	14	NA	NA	CASRLPIEAGELFF	TGTGCCAGCAGACTGCCAATCGAGGCCGGGGAGCTGTTTTTT
TRBV5-1	TRBJ2-1	15	many	TRBD2	CASRRVAGGPNEQFF	TGCGCCAGCAGGCGGGTAGCGGGAGGGCCGAATGAGCAGTTCTTC
TRBV6-5	TRBJ2-7	16	NA	NA	CASSYSKGTTSYEQYF	TGTGCCAGCAGTTACTCGAAGGGGACCACCTCCTACGAGCAGTACTTC
TRBV30	TRBJ1-4	12	NA	NA	CAWRDSSEKLFF	TGTGCCTGGAGAGACAGCTCCGAAAAACTGTTTTTT
TRBV7-9	TRBJ2-1	14	few	TRBD2	CASSLLAGQEEQFF	TGTGCCAGCAGCCTTCTAGCGGGTCAGGAGGAGCAGTTCTTC
TRBV2	TRBJ1-2	16	NA	NA	CASSEERGRGAYGYTF	TGTGCCAGCAGTGAAGAACGCGGCAGAGGAGCCTATGGCTACACCTTC
TRBV29-1	TRBJ1-2	14	few	NA	CSVEEDEGIYGYTF	TGCAGCGTTGAAGAAGATGAAGGAATCTATGGCTACACCTTC
TRBV29-1	TRBJ1-4	13	once	NA	CSVDLGTREKLFF	TGCAGCGTTGATCTGGGGACTCGGGAAAAACTGTTTTTT
TRBV2	TRBJ1-1	17	NA	NA	CASSDGWRQATQTEAFF	TGTGCCAGCAGTGACGGGTGGAGACAGGCGACGCAGACTGAAGCTTTCTTT
TRBV5-1	TRBJ2-2	15	NA	TRBD1	CASSAGQGALGELFF	TGCGCCAGCAGCGCGGGACAGGGGGCCCTCGGGGAGCTGTTTTTT